Listed below are T cell receptor beta chains from one sample, sequenced in a study of T-cell reconstitution after alpha-beta-depleted transplantation in children. A single record per CDR3 protein comes from TCRdb applying MiXCR to the PCR reads. The sample consists of around 340,000 distinct CDR3 sequences, less than 15% of them appearing once. The source material was PBMCs, sampled from the stem cell graft. The source is a human donor who donated a stem cell graft to a child with Fanconi anemia. Each CDR3 is given with its conserved first and last residue. The D gene is left open where the match is weak. A clone size is listed for some rows: how often the clone was seen (once, few, many), or a class if it is expanded.

V gene: TRBV9
clone size: NA
J gene: TRBJ2-7
D gene: TRBD1
CDR3 length: 15
CDR3 DNA: TGTGCCAGCAGCCCCCGTGGGACAGGGGCCTACGAGCAGTACTTC
CDR3 protein: CASSPRGTGAYEQYF

V gene: TRBV7-2
clone size: few
J gene: TRBJ2-1
D gene: TRBD1
CDR3 length: 15
CDR3 DNA: TGTGCCAGCAGCTTAATAGGGACAGGGGGCAATGAGCAGTTCTTC
CDR3 protein: CASSLIGTGGNEQFF

V gene: TRBV27
clone size: NA
J gene: TRBJ2-3
D gene: NA
CDR3 length: 16
CDR3 DNA: TGTGCCAGCAGTTTATATCACCCCGAAAGTGCAGATACGCAGTATTTT
CDR3 protein: CASSLYHPESADTQYF

V gene: TRBV6-1
clone size: NA
J gene: TRBJ1-2
D gene: NA
CDR3 length: 15
CDR3 DNA: TGTGCCAGCAGTATATCCAGGGGTGCAAACTATGGCTACACCTTC
CDR3 protein: CASSISRGANYGYTF

V gene: TRBV2
clone size: NA
J gene: TRBJ2-2
D gene: NA
CDR3 length: 15
CDR3 DNA: TGTGCCAGCAGTGAAGTCCGGGGGCCCACCGGGGAGCTGTTTTTT
CDR3 protein: CASSEVRGPTGELFF

V gene: TRBV7-2
clone size: few
J gene: TRBJ1-5
D gene: NA
CDR3 length: 12
CDR3 DNA: TGTGCCAGCAGCTTAGGAGTTCAGCCCCAGCATTTT
CDR3 protein: CASSLGVQPQHF

V gene: TRBV7-2
clone size: NA
J gene: TRBJ1-1
D gene: TRBD1
CDR3 length: 13
CDR3 DNA: TGTGCCAGCAACGGACAGGGAGGCACTGAAGCTTTCTTT
CDR3 protein: CASNGQGGTEAFF

V gene: TRBV2
clone size: few
J gene: TRBJ1-5
D gene: NA
CDR3 length: 14
CDR3 DNA: TGTGCCAGCAGTGCCGGCAGGGGCAATCAGCCCCAGCATTTT
CDR3 protein: CASSAGRGNQPQHF

V gene: TRBV6-2/TRBV6-3
clone size: NA
J gene: TRBJ2-5
D gene: NA
CDR3 length: 13
CDR3 DNA: TGTGCCAGCAGCGCGGGGGCCCAAGAGACCCAGTACTTC
CDR3 protein: CASSAGAQETQYF

V gene: TRBV18
clone size: NA
J gene: TRBJ1-3
D gene: NA
CDR3 length: 16
CDR3 DNA: TGTGCCAGCTCACCACTGAGCCAGGACGCCGGAAACACCATATATTTT
CDR3 protein: CASSPLSQDAGNTIYF

V gene: TRBV20-1
clone size: NA
J gene: TRBJ2-3
D gene: NA
CDR3 length: 12
CDR3 DNA: TGCAGTGCTAGGGAAAACACAGATACGCAGTATTTT
CDR3 protein: CSARENTDTQYF

V gene: TRBV20-1
clone size: NA
J gene: TRBJ2-5
D gene: NA
CDR3 length: 16
CDR3 DNA: TGCAGTGCTAGAGATGGCGCAGCTACATACCAAGAGACCCAGTACTTC
CDR3 protein: CSARDGAATYQETQYF

V gene: TRBV2
clone size: few
J gene: TRBJ2-4
D gene: NA
CDR3 length: 12
CDR3 DNA: TGTGCCAGCAGTGACAGGGCTAACATTCAGTACTTC
CDR3 protein: CASSDRANIQYF

V gene: TRBV5-1
clone size: many
J gene: TRBJ1-1
D gene: NA
CDR3 length: 15
CDR3 DNA: TGCGCCAGCAGCTTGGAGGGGGGCGGAGGACCTGAAGCTTTCTTT
CDR3 protein: CASSLEGGGGPEAFF

V gene: TRBV7-6
clone size: few
J gene: TRBJ2-3
D gene: TRBD2
CDR3 length: 16
CDR3 DNA: TGTGCCAGCAGCTTAGGGTTCGGGGGGGAATTGGATACGCAGTATTTT
CDR3 protein: CASSLGFGGELDTQYF

V gene: TRBV7-9
clone size: few
J gene: TRBJ1-2
D gene: NA
CDR3 length: 15
CDR3 DNA: TGTGCCAGCAGCTTGAGTCTAATAATGCCCTATGGCTACACCTTC
CDR3 protein: CASSLSLIMPYGYTF

V gene: TRBV7-4
clone size: many
J gene: TRBJ2-4
D gene: TRBD2
CDR3 length: 16
CDR3 DNA: TGTGCCAGCAGCTTCCCGGGACTAAACTTAAGAAACATTCAGTACTTC
CDR3 protein: CASSFPGLNLRNIQYF

V gene: TRBV5-1
clone size: NA
J gene: TRBJ2-1
D gene: NA
CDR3 length: 15
CDR3 DNA: TGCGCCAGCACCAGGACAGCACTAACCTTCGGTGAGCAGTTCTTC
CDR3 protein: CASTRTALTFGEQFF

V gene: TRBV12-3/TRBV12-4
clone size: few
J gene: TRBJ1-5
D gene: TRBD1
CDR3 length: 15
CDR3 DNA: TGTGCCAGCACTAGGGACAGGGATAGCAATCAGCCCCAGCATTTT
CDR3 protein: CASTRDRDSNQPQHF